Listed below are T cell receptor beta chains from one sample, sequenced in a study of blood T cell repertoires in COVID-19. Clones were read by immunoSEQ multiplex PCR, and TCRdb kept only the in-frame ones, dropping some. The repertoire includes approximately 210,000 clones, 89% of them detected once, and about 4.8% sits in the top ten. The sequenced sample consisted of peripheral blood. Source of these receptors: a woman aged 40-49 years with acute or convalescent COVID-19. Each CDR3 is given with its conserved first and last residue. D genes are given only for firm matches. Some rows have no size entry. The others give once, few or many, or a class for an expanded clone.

CDR3: CATSDPRGSGEKLFF; DNA: TGTGCCACCAGTGATCCCCGAGGGTCGGGTGAAAAACTGTTTTTT; V: TRBV24-1; J: TRBJ1-4; length: 15; size: once; D: .
CDR3: CASSKAVERGNTIYF; DNA: TGTGCCAGCAGCAAAGCTGTCGAAAGAGGAAACACCATATATTTT; V: TRBV9; J: TRBJ1-3; length: 15; size: .; D: .
CDR3: CASSELGGGHTDTQYF; DNA: TGCGCCAGCAGTGAGTTGGGGGGGGGACACACAGATACGCAGTATTTT; V: TRBV10-1; J: TRBJ2-3; length: 16; size: .; D: .
CDR3: CASSLGDTWLGYGYTF; DNA: TGTGCCAGCTCCCTGGGCGATACCTGGCTTGGCTATGGCTACACCTTC; V: TRBV18; J: TRBJ1-2; length: 16; size: .; D: .
CDR3: CASSLIAGGSTDTQYF; DNA: TGTGCCAGCAGCCTAATAGCGGGGGGGAGCACAGATACGCAGTATTTT; V: TRBV4-2; J: TRBJ2-3; length: 16; size: once; D: TRBD2
CDR3: CASSSTGQGRGRSYGYTF; DNA: TGTGCCAGCTCATCAACGGGACAGGGTAGAGGCCGGAGCTATGGCTACACCTTC; V: TRBV18; J: TRBJ1-2; length: 18; size: .; D: TRBD1
CDR3: CASSEDGDRSNQPQHF; DNA: TGTGCCAGCAGTGAAGACGGGGACAGAAGCAATCAGCCCCAGCATTTT; V: TRBV6-1; J: TRBJ1-5; length: 16; size: .; D: TRBD1
CDR3: CASSLVPAGGETQYF; DNA: TGCGCCAGCAGCTTGGTCCCCGCCGGAGGGGAGACCCAGTACTTC; V: TRBV5-1; J: TRBJ2-5; length: 15; size: .; D: .
CDR3: CASSPSSPGELFF; DNA: TGTGCCAGCAGCCCCTCCTCCCCCGGGGAGCTGTTTTTT; V: TRBV12-3/TRBV12-4; J: TRBJ2-2; length: 13; size: .; D: .
CDR3: CASSPRGRRGYGYTF; DNA: TGTGCCAGCAGCCCCAGGGGGCGGAGAGGCTATGGCTACACCTTC; V: TRBV5-4; J: TRBJ1-2; length: 15; size: once; D: TRBD1
CDR3: CASSLGDYSTDTQYF; DNA: TGTGCCAGCAGCTTGGGGGACTATTCCACAGATACGCAGTATTTT; V: TRBV11-2; J: TRBJ2-3; length: 15; size: .; D: TRBD2
CDR3: CASRGGFRTGELFF; DNA: TGTGCCAGTAGAGGCGGATTCCGCACCGGGGAGCTGTTTTTT; V: TRBV19; J: TRBJ2-2; length: 14; size: .; D: .
CDR3: CASSYGSITEAFF; DNA: TGTGCCAGCAGTTACGGCTCGATCACTGAAGCTTTCTTT; V: TRBV6-5; J: TRBJ1-1; length: 13; size: .; D: .
CDR3: CASSYLGGNTEAFF; DNA: TGTGCCAGCAGTTACCTGGGAGGGAACACTGAAGCTTTCTTT; V: TRBV6-5; J: TRBJ1-1; length: 14; size: .; D: .
CDR3: CATQGLTEAFF; DNA: TGTGCCACACAGGGGCTCACTGAAGCTTTCTTT; V: TRBV19; J: TRBJ1-1; length: 11; size: .; D: TRBD1
CDR3: CASGGQGAQPQHF; DNA: TGTGCTAGTGGTGGACAGGGGGCTCAGCCCCAGCATTTT; V: TRBV12-5; J: TRBJ1-5; length: 13; size: .; D: TRBD1
CDR3: CASSFTGDSPLHF; DNA: TGTGCCAGCAGCTTCACAGGGGACTCACCCCTCCACTTT; V: TRBV7-9; J: TRBJ1-6; length: 13; size: .; D: TRBD1
CDR3: CAISDLITGGGTGELFF; DNA: TGTGCCATCAGTGACCTAATTACGGGGGGTGGCACCGGGGAGCTGTTTTTT; V: TRBV10-3; J: TRBJ2-2; length: 17; size: .; D: TRBD2
CDR3: CAIPRSGLNTGELFF; DNA: TGTGCCATCCCCCGGTCGGGGTTGAACACCGGGGAGCTGTTTTTT; V: TRBV10-3; J: TRBJ2-2; length: 15; size: .; D: .
CDR3: CASSPQISYNSPLHF; DNA: TGTGCCAGCAGTCCACAGATATCCTATAATTCACCCCTCCACTTT; V: TRBV2; J: TRBJ1-6; length: 15; size: .; D: .
CDR3: CASSFRVNEKLFF; DNA: TGCGCCAGCAGCTTCAGGGTAAATGAAAAACTGTTTTTT; V: TRBV5-1; J: TRBJ1-4; length: 13; size: .; D: .
CDR3: CASSLGRGRGETQYF; DNA: TGTGCCAGCAGCTTAGGGAGGGGTCGGGGGGAGACCCAGTACTTC; V: TRBV11-2; J: TRBJ2-5; length: 15; size: .; D: .
CDR3: CASSLVIERGVGYGYTF; DNA: TGTGCCAGCAGCTTAGTAATCGAACGGGGGGTCGGATATGGCTACACCTTC; V: TRBV11-2; J: TRBJ1-2; length: 17; size: .; D: .
CDR3: CASSIGGDSPLHF; DNA: TGTGCCAGTAGTATCGGGGGAGATTCACCCCTCCACTTT; V: TRBV19; J: TRBJ1-6; length: 13; size: .; D: .
CDR3: CASSLGQRNNSPLHF; DNA: TGTGCCAGCAGCCTGGGACAGAGAAATAATTCACCCCTCCACTTT; V: TRBV2; J: TRBJ1-6; length: 15; size: once; D: TRBD1
CDR3: CASSGDRDFQPQHF; DNA: TGTGCCAGCAGCGGGGACAGGGACTTTCAGCCCCAGCATTTT; V: TRBV2; J: TRBJ1-5; length: 14; size: once; D: TRBD1
CDR3: CATSGGSTQYF; DNA: TGTGCCACCAGTGGCGGTAGTACGCAGTATTTT; V: TRBV24-1; J: TRBJ2-3; length: 11; size: .; D: .
CDR3: CASSKDREGTEAFF; DNA: TGTGCCAGCAGCAAAGACAGGGAAGGAACTGAAGCTTTCTTT; V: TRBV7-9; J: TRBJ1-1; length: 14; size: .; D: TRBD1
CDR3: CSVEEESQGPPNYGYTF; DNA: TGCAGCGTTGAAGAAGAAAGTCAGGGGCCTCCTAACTATGGCTACACCTTC; V: TRBV29-1; J: TRBJ1-2; length: 17; size: .; D: .
CDR3: CASSQVGRDRGFYSGNTIYF; DNA: TGTGCCAGCAGCCAAGTTGGTAGGGACAGGGGCTTTTACTCTGGAAACACCATATATTTT; V: TRBV3-1/TRBV3-2; J: TRBJ1-3; length: 20; size: .; D: TRBD1
CDR3: CASSDRQLSYNEQFF; DNA: TGTGCCAGCAGTGACAGGCAGCTATCCTACAATGAGCAGTTCTTC; V: TRBV2; J: TRBJ2-1; length: 15; size: once; D: .
CDR3: CASSGGRYSNQPQHF; DNA: TGTGCCAGCAGTGGGGGCAGATATAGCAATCAGCCCCAGCATTTT; V: TRBV2; J: TRBJ1-5; length: 15; size: .; D: .
CDR3: CASSVGGGGNQPQHF; DNA: TGTGCCAGCAGCGTAGGTGGAGGAGGTAATCAGCCCCAGCATTTT; V: TRBV9; J: TRBJ1-5; length: 15; size: .; D: .
CDR3: CASSLVQGNTEAFF; DNA: TGTGCCAGCAGCTTAGTCCAGGGGAACACTGAAGCTTTCTTT; V: TRBV7-8; J: TRBJ1-1; length: 14; size: .; D: .
CDR3: CASTPWRGGISTDTQYF; DNA: TGTGCCAGTACCCCCTGGAGGGGGGGCATTAGCACAGATACGCAGTATTTT; V: TRBV19; J: TRBJ2-3; length: 17; size: .; D: .
CDR3: CASSPGTGYGYTF; DNA: TGTGCCAGCTCACCAGGGACAGGGTATGGCTACACCTTC; V: TRBV18; J: TRBJ1-2; length: 13; size: .; D: TRBD1
CDR3: CATSDFGQAGASTDTQYF; DNA: TGTGCCACCAGTGATTTTGGACAAGCGGGGGCTAGCACAGATACGCAGTATTTT; V: TRBV24-1; J: TRBJ2-3; length: 18; size: .; D: TRBD2
CDR3: CATTRGQESTNEKLFF; DNA: TGTGCCACCACCAGGGGACAGGAGTCAACTAATGAAAAACTGTTTTTT; V: TRBV15; J: TRBJ1-4; length: 16; size: .; D: TRBD1
CDR3: CASRSQRGEAGYTF; DNA: TGTGCCAGCAGGAGCCAGCGGGGTGAAGCTGGCTACACCTTC; V: TRBV27; J: TRBJ1-2; length: 14; size: .; D: .
CDR3: CASSLQGTFEKLFF; DNA: TGTGCCAGCTCCCTCCAGGGGACCTTTGAAAAACTGTTTTTT; V: TRBV18; J: TRBJ1-4; length: 14; size: .; D: .
CDR3: CASSQVGRLDNSPLHF; DNA: TGTGCCAGCAGCCAAGTGGGAAGACTAGATAATTCACCCCTCCACTTT; V: TRBV14; J: TRBJ1-6; length: 16; size: .; D: .
CDR3: CASSELAGGLGEQFF; DNA: TGCGCCAGCAGTGAACTAGCGGGGGGGCTTGGTGAGCAGTTCTTC; V: TRBV10-1; J: TRBJ2-1; length: 15; size: .; D: TRBD2
CDR3: CASIRGGRDTQYF; DNA: TGTGCCAGCATCCGGGGGGGCCGAGATACGCAGTATTTT; V: TRBV6-5; J: TRBJ2-3; length: 13; size: .; D: TRBD2
CDR3: CASTPWTATNEKLFF; DNA: TGTGCCAGCACTCCATGGACAGCTACTAATGAAAAACTGTTTTTT; V: TRBV6-5; J: TRBJ1-4; length: 15; size: .; D: .
CDR3: CASSPGSGGKNIQYF; DNA: TGTGCCAGCAGTCCGGGTAGCGGGGGCAAAAACATTCAGTACTTC; V: TRBV7-3; J: TRBJ2-4; length: 15; size: .; D: TRBD2
CDR3: CASSLGGGAFNEQFF; DNA: TGTGCCAGCAGCTTAGGCGGGGGGGCTTTCAATGAGCAGTTCTTC; V: TRBV7-2; J: TRBJ2-1; length: 15; size: .; D: TRBD2
CDR3: CAWSALGLASNEQFF; DNA: TGTGCCTGGAGCGCTCTGGGACTAGCCTCCAATGAGCAGTTCTTC; V: TRBV30; J: TRBJ2-1; length: 15; size: many; D: TRBD2
CDR3: CASSPYRAQPYGYTF; DNA: TGTGCCAGCAGCCCTTACAGGGCCCAGCCCTATGGCTACACCTTC; V: TRBV7-8; J: TRBJ1-2; length: 15; size: .; D: .
CDR3: CSVEPDSYGYTF; DNA: TGCAGCGTTGAACCAGACTCCTATGGCTACACCTTC; V: TRBV29-1; J: TRBJ1-2; length: 12; size: .; D: .
CDR3: CASSHLAGSTDTQYF; DNA: TGTGCCAGCAGTCACTTAGCGGGGAGCACAGATACGCAGTATTTT; V: TRBV6-5; J: TRBJ2-3; length: 15; size: .; D: TRBD2
CDR3: CATKRGGGEQFF; DNA: TGTGCCACCAAGCGGGGAGGGGGGGAGCAGTTCTTC; V: TRBV24-1; J: TRBJ2-1; length: 12; size: .; D: .
CDR3: CASLGQGITEAFF; DNA: TGTGCCAGCCTAGGACAGGGTATCACTGAAGCTTTCTTT; V: TRBV2; J: TRBJ1-1; length: 13; size: .; D: TRBD1